This T cell receptor beta chain is from a study of Tregs in tolerant kidney transplant recipients. Related graft donors supplied nonmyeloablative bone marrow transplants, and mixed chimerism was transient. Unstimulated Tregs (CD4+CD25+CD127-) and CD4+CD25- non-Tregs were sorted from PBMCs. The CDR3 runs 11 residues. V lost 3 bases, J lost 4 bases, and 5 bases lay in between. Germline assignment: CDR1 SGHKS and CDR2 YYEKEE (reference sequence). Comment on this clone: Its antigen is currently unknown.

Libraries were prepared by immunoSEQ multiplex PCR; TCRdb keeps only in-frame clonotypes and omits some of them. The table lists roughly 50,000 clones, approximately 90% of them singletons, with about 14% in the top ten. Study-level results: Findings come from small patient numbers and require larger validation. Antigen-driven expansion was suggested because donor-specific Tregs expanded more than all Tregs in tolerant patients.

This chain connects TRBV5-5 to TRBJ2-7; unclear D gene. This TCR was recovered from a human patient who received a combined kidney and bone marrow transplant. Some of the T cells may derive from the graft donor. This specimen was CD8+ T cells from blood (PBMCs), taken 12 months after the transplant. CDR3: CASSSLYEQYF. DNA for the CDR3: TGTGCCAGCAGCTCACTTTACGAGCAGTACTTC.